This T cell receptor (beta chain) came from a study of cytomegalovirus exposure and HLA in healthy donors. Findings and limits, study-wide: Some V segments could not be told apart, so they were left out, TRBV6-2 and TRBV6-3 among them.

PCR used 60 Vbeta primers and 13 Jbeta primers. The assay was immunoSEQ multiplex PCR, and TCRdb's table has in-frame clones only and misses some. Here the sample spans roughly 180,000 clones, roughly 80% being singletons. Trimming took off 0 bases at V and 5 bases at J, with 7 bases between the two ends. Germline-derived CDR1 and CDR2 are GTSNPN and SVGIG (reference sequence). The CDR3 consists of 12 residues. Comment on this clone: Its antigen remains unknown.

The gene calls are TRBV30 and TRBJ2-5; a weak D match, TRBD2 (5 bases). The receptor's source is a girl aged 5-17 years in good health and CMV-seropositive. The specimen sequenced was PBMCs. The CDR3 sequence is CAWSVRRETQYF. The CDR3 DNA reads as TGTGCCTGGAGTGTACGGAGGGAGACCCAGTACTTC.